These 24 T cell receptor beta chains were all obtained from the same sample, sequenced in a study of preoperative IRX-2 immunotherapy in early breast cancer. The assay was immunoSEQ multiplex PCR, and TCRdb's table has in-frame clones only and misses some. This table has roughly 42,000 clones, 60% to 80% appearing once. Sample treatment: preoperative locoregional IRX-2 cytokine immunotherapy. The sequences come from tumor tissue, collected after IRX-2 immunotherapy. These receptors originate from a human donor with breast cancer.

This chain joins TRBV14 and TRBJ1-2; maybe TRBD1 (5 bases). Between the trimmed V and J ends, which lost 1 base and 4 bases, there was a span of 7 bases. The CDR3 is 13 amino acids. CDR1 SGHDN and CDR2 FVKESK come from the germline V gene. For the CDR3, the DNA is TGTGCCAGCAGCCAAGGGGACCGCTATGGCTACACCTTC. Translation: CASSQGDRYGYTF.

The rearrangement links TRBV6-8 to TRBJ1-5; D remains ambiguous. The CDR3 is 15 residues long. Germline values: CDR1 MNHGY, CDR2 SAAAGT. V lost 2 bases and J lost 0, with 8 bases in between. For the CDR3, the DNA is TGTGCCAGCAGTTACGACGGTCTTAGCAATCAGCCCCAGCATTTT. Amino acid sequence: CASSYDGLSNQPQHF.

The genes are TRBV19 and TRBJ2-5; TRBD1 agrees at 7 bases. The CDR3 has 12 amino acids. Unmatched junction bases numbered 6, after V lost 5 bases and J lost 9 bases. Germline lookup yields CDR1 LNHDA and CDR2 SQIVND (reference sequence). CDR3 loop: CASSGDSWAQYF. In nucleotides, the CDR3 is TGTGCCAGTAGTGGGGACAGTTGGGCCCAGTACTTC.

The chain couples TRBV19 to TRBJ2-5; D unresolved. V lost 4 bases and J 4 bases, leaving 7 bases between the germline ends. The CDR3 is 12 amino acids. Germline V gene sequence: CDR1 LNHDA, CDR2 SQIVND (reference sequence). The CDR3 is CASSNGRETQYF. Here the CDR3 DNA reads TGTGCCAGTAGTAACGGGCGAGAGACCCAGTACTTC.

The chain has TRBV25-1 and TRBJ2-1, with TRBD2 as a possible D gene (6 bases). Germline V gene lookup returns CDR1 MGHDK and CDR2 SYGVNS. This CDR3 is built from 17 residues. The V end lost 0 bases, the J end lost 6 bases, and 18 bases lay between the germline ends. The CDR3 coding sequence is TGTGCCAGCAGTGAATACCTCTTCGGGGATAGCGGCAATGAGCAGTTCTTC. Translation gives CASSEYLFGDSGNEQFF. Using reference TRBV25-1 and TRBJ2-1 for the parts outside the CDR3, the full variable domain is EADIYQTPRYLVIGTGKKITLECSQTMGHDKMYWYQQDPGMELHLIHYSYGVNSTEKGDLSSESTVSRIRTEHFPLTLESARPSHTSQYLCASSEYLFGDSGNEQFFGPGTRLTVL.

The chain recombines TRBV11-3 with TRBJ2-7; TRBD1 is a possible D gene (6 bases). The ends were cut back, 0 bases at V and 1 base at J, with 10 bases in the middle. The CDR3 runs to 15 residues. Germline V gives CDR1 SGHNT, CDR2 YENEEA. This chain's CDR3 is CASSLEWGPSYEQYF. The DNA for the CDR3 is TGTGCCAGCAGCTTAGAGTGGGGGCCGTCCTACGAGCAGTACTTC.

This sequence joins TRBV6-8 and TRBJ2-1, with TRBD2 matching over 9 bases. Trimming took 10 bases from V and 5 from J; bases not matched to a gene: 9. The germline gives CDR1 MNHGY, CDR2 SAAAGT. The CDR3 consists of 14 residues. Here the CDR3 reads CAIFSGSSNNEQFF. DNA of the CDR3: TGTGCCATCTTTAGCGGGAGTAGTAACAATGAGCAGTTCTTC.

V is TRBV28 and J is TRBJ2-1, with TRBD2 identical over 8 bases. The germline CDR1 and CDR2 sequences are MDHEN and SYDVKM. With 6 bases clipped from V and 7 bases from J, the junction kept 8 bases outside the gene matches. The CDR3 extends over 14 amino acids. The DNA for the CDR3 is TGTGCCAGCAGAAACAGCGGGAGCGAGAATGAGCAGTTCTTC. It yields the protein CASRNSGSENEQFF.

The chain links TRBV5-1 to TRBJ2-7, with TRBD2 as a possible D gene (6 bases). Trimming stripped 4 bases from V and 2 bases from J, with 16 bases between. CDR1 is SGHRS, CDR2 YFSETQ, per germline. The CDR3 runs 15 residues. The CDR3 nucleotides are TGCGCCAGCAGCCACGACCCGGAGGGTACCTACGAGCAGTACTTC. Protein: CASSHDPEGTYEQYF.

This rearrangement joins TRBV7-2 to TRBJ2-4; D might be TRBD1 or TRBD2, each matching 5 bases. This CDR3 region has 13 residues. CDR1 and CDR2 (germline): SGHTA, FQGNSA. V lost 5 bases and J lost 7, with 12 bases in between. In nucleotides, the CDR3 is TGTGCCAGCAGCCCGGGATGGGGGAACATTCAGTACTTC. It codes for CASSPGWGNIQYF.

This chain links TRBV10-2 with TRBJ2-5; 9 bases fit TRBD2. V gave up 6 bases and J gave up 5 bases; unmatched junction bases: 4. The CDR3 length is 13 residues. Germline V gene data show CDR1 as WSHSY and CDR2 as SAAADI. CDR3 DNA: TGCGCCAGCAGCGTCGGACTAGCGGAGACCCAGTACTTC. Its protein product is CASSVGLAETQYF.

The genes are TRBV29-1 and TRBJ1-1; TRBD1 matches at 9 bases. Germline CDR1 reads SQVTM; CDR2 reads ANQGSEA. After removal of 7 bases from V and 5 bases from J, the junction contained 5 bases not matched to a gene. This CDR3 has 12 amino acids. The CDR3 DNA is TGCAGCGGACGACAGGGGGAAACTGAAGCTTTCTTT. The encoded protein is CSGRQGETEAFF.

CDR3 bases: TGTGCCAGTACCCCACCGGGGAGTCTCGGAGAAAAACTGTTTTTT. Its protein is CASTPPGSLGEKLFF. V is TRBV19 and J is TRBJ1-4; no firm D call. The germline V and J ends were trimmed by 7 bases and 8 bases, with 20 bases remaining between them. Germline V lookup: CDR1 LNHDA, CDR2 SQIVND (reference sequence). The CDR3 contains 15 residues. The complete variable domain, with remaining parts taken from reference TRBV19 and TRBJ1-4, reads DGGITQSPKYLFRKEGQNVTLSCEQNLNHDAMYWYRQDPGQGLRLIYYSQIVNDFQKGDIAEGYSVSREKKESFPLTVTSAQKNPTAFYLCASTPPGSLGEKLFFGSGTQLSVL.

This chain's CDR3 is CASSYTSGTGGHYEQYF. The CDR3 coding sequence is TGTGCCAGCAGCTACACCTCCGGGACAGGGGGCCATTACGAGCAGTACTTC. J is TRBJ2-7 and V is TRBV11-3, with 12 nucleotides matching TRBD1. The CDR3 extends over 17 amino acids. Germline assignment: CDR1 SGHNT and CDR2 YENEEA. The V gene end was trimmed by 4 bases and the J gene end by 4 bases; junction bases not matched to a gene: 11. The full variable domain, completed using reference TRBV11-3 and TRBJ2-7, is EAGVVQSPRYKIIEKKQPVAFWCNPISGHNTLYWYLQNLGQGPELLIRYENEEAVDDSQLPKDRFSAERLKGVDSTLKIQPAELGDSAVYLCASSYTSGTGGHYEQYFGPGTRLTVT.

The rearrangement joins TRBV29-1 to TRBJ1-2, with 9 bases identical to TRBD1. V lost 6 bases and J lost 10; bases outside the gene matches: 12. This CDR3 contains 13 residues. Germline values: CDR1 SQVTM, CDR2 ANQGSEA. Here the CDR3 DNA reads TGCAGCGTCCTCAACCTGGACAGGGGAGCCTACACCTTC. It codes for CSVLNLDRGAYTF. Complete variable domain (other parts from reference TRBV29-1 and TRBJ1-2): SAVISQKPSRDICQRGTSLTIQCQVDSQVTMMFWYRQQPGQSLTLIATANQGSEATYESGFVIDKFPISRPNLTFSTLTVSNMSPEDSSIYLCSVLNLDRGAYTFGSGTRLTVV.

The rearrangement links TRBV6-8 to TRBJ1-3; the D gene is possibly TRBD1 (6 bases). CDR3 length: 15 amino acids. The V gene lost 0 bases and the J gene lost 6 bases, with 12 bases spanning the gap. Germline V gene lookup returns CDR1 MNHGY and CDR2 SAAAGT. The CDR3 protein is CASSYSRGAENTIYF. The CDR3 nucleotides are TGTGCCAGCAGTTACTCGAGGGGGGCGGAAAACACCATATATTTT.

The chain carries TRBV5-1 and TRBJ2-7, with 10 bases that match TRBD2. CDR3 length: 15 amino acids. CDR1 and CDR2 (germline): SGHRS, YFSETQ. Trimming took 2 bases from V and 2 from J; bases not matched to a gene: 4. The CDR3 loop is CASSLELAGAYEQYF. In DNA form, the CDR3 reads TGCGCCAGCAGCTTAGAGCTAGCGGGAGCCTACGAGCAGTACTTC.

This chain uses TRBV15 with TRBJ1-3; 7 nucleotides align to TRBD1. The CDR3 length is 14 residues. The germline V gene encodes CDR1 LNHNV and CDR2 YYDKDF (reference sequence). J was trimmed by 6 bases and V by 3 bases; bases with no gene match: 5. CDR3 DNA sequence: TGTGCCACCAGCAGGGCGGACAGGAAAAACACCATATATTTT. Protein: CATSRADRKNTIYF.

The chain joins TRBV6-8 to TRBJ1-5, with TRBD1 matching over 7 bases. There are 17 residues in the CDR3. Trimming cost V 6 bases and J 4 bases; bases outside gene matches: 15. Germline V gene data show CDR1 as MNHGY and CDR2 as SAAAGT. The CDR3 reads CASSDRQGSLPNQPQHF. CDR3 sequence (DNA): TGTGCCAGCAGCGACCGACAGGGCAGCCTCCCGAATCAGCCCCAGCATTTT.

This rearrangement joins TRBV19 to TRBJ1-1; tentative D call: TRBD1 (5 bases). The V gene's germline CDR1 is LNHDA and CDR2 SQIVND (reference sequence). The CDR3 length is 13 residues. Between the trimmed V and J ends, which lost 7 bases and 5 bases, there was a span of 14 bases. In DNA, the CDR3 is TGTGCCAGTACCCTAGGAGGGGATACTGAAGCTTTCTTT. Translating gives CASTLGGDTEAFF. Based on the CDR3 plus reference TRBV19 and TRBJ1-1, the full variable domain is DGGITQSPKYLFRKEGQNVTLSCEQNLNHDAMYWYRQDPGQGLRLIYYSQIVNDFQKGDIAEGYSVSREKKESFPLTVTSAQKNPTAFYLCASTLGGDTEAFFGQGTRLTVV.

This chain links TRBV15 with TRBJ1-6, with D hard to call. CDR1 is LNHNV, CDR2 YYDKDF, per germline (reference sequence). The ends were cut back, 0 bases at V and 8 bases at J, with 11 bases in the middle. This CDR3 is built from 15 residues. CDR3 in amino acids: CATSRDPRGYSPLHF. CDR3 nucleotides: TGTGCCACCAGCAGAGATCCCCGCGGGTATTCACCCCTCCACTTT.

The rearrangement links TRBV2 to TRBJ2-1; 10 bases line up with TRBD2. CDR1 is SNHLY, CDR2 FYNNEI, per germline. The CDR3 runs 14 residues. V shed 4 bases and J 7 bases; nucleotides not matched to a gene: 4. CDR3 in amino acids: CASSGLAGVNEQFF. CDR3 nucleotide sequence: TGTGCCAGCAGTGGGCTAGCGGGAGTAAATGAGCAGTTCTTC.

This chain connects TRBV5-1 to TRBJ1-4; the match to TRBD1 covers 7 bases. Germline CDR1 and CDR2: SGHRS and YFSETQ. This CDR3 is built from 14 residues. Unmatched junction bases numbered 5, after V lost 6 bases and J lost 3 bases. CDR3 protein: CASTRQGPNEKLFF. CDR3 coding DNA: TGCGCCAGCACCCGACAGGGACCTAATGAAAAACTGTTTTTT. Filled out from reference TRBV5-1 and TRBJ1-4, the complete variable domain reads KAGVTQTPRYLIKTRGQQVTLSCSPISGHRSVSWYQQTPGQGLQFLFEYFSETQRNKGNFPGRFSGRQFSNSRSEMNVSTLELGDSALYLCASTRQGPNEKLFFGSGTQLSVL.

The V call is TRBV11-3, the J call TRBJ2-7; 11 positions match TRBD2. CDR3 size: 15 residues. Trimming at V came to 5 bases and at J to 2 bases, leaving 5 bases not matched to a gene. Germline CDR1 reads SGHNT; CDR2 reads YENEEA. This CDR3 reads CASSLSGLAAYEQYF. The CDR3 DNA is TGTGCCAGCAGCCTATCGGGACTAGCGGCCTACGAGCAGTACTTC.